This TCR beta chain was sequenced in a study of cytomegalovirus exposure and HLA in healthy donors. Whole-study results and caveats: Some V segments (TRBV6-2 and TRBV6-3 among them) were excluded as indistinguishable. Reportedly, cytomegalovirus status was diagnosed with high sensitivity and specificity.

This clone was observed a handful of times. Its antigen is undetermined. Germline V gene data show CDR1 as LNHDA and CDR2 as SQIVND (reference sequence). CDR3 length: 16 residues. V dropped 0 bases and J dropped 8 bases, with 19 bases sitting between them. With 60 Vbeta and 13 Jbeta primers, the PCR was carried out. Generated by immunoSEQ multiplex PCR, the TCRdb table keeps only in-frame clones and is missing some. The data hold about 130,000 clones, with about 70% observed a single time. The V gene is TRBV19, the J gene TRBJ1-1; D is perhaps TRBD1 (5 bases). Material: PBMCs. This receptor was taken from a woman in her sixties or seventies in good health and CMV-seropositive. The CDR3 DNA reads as TGTGCCAGTAGTATAGATCATGGGGCCCCCTCCACGGAAGCTTTCTTT. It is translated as CASSIDHGAPSTEAFF.